The 22 T cell receptor beta chains listed next were all sequenced from one sample in a study of blood T cell repertoires in COVID-19. Profiling relied on immunoSEQ multiplex PCR, and the TCRdb table lists in-frame clones only, not all of them. This table has 300,000 to 350,000 clones, almost 90% appearing once. Input material: PBMCs or T cells enriched from blood (not recorded which). Receptors were obtained from a woman younger than 35 with acute COVID-19.

V gene TRBV7-3 combines with J gene TRBJ2-7, with 9 bases that match TRBD1. Trimming cost V 6 bases and J 5 bases; bases outside gene matches: 11. The germline gives CDR1 SGHTA, CDR2 FQGTGA. This CDR3 comprises 15 residues. In nucleotides, the CDR3 is TGTGCCAGCAGTTCGACCGGGACAGGGCCCCACGAGCAGTACTTC. Amino acid sequence: CASSSTGTGPHEQYF.

The rearrangement joins TRBV10-3 to TRBJ2-3, with TRBD2 identical over 8 bases. Germline V gives CDR1 ENHRY, CDR2 SYGVKD. Trimming at V came to 9 bases and at J to 0 bases, leaving 8 bases not matched to a gene. CDR3 size: 15 residues. CDR3 sequence: CAMSGSGASTDTQYF. The CDR3 nucleotides are TGTGCCATGAGCGGGAGCGGCGCTAGCACAGATACGCAGTATTTT.

CDR3 bases: TGTGCCAGTAGTGCCCGACTAGCGGGGCCTAACGAGCAGTACTTC. It translates to CASSARLAGPNEQYF. The chain recombines TRBV19 with TRBJ2-7, with TRBD2 identical over 11 bases. The CDR3 runs to 15 residues. Germline V gene data show CDR1 as LNHDA and CDR2 as SQIVND (reference sequence). With V trimmed by 5 bases and J by 5 bases, 8 bases remained unmatched.

This clone was found a few times. The chain uses TRBV7-2 and TRBJ1-2; TRBD1 matches at 8 bases. From germline, CDR1 is SGHTA and CDR2 FQGNSA. The V segment lost 5 bases and the J segment 8 bases; nucleotides outside the gene matches: 10. This CDR3 has 14 amino acids. The CDR3 protein is CASSPPAYRGGYTF. CDR3 sequence (DNA): TGTGCCAGCAGCCCCCCGGCCTACAGGGGGGGCTACACCTTC.

The chain recombines TRBV7-6 with TRBJ1-5, with 7 nucleotides matching TRBD1. CDR1 is SGHVS and CDR2 is FNYEAQ in the germline V gene. The CDR3 contains 14 residues. Germline trimming cut 5 bases from V and 5 bases from J; bases unmatched to any gene: 6. As DNA, the CDR3 is TGTGCCAGCAGCCCGACAGGGAGCTATCAGCCCCAGCATTTT. Translation: CASSPTGSYQPQHF. Based on the CDR3 plus reference TRBV7-6 and TRBJ1-5, the full variable domain is GAGVSQSPRYKVTKRGQDVALRCDPISGHVSLYWYRQALGQGPEFLTYFNYEAQQDKSGLPNDRFSAERPEGSISTLTIQRTEQRDSAMYRCASSPTGSYQPQHFGDGTRLSIL.

CDR3 DNA sequence: TGTGCCAGCAGCTTACCGGGACAGGGCGCCAAAAACATTCAGTACTTC. Its protein is CASSLPGQGAKNIQYF. The chain joins TRBV5-6 to TRBJ2-4; 9 nucleotides match TRBD1. The CDR3 runs 16 residues. V lost 2 bases to trimming and J lost 1 base; unmatched junction nucleotides: 4. Germline lookup yields CDR1 SGHDT and CDR2 YYEEEE. Full variable domain (remainder filled in from reference TRBV5-6 and TRBJ2-4): DAGVTQSPTHLIKTRGQQVTLRCSPKSGHDTVSWYQQALGQGPQFIFQYYEEEERQRGNFPDRFSGHQFPNYSSELNVNALLLGDSALYLCASSLPGQGAKNIQYFGAGTRLSVL.

The chain combines TRBV30 with TRBJ2-1, with D perhaps TRBD1 (6 bases). Trimming shortened V by 2 bases and J by 10 bases, and 15 bases separated the two germline ends. The CDR3 has 13 residues. Germline CDR1 is GTSNPN and CDR2 is SVGIG (reference sequence). CDR3 sequence reads: CAWSLITGTEQFF. The CDR3 nucleotides are TGTGCCTGGAGTCTCATTACAGGGACCGAGCAGTTCTTC.

This chain joins TRBV28 and TRBJ2-2, with no clear D. CDR3 length: 13 amino acids. The V and J ends lost 6 bases and 4 bases respectively, with 9 bases between them. CDR1 is MDHEN, CDR2 SYDVKM, per germline. CDR3 region: CASSLGRTGELFF. In DNA form, the CDR3 reads TGTGCCAGCAGCCTGGGCCGCACCGGGGAGCTGTTTTTT. Full variable domain (outside the CDR3, taken from reference TRBV28 and TRBJ2-2): DVKVTQSSRYLVKRTGEKVFLECVQDMDHENMFWYRQDPGLGLRLIYFSYDVKMKEKGDIPEGYSVSREKKERFSLILESASTNQTSMYLCASSLGRTGELFFGEGSRLTVL.

J is TRBJ2-5 and V is TRBV7-6, with 12 positions matching TRBD2. The length of the CDR3 is 16 residues. V lost 1 base and J lost 4; bases outside the gene matches: 4. CDR1 and CDR2 from the germline V gene are SGHVS and FNYEAQ. The chain's CDR3 is CASSLVPGLAGETQYF. The CDR3 nucleotides are TGTGCCAGCAGCTTAGTACCGGGACTAGCGGGAGAGACCCAGTACTTC. The full variable domain, rest sourced from reference TRBV7-6 and TRBJ2-5, is GAGVSQSPRYKVTKRGQDVALRCDPISGHVSLYWYRQALGQGPEFLTYFNYEAQQDKSGLPNDRFSAERPEGSISTLTIQRTEQRDSAMYRCASSLVPGLAGETQYFGPGTRLLVL.

The chain is built from TRBV5-4 and TRBJ1-4; D ambiguous. V was trimmed by 0 bases and J by 8 bases, leaving 11 bases between them. The CDR3 consists of 14 residues. CDR1 and CDR2 from the germline V gene are SGHNT and YYREEE (reference sequence). CDR3 protein: CASSLETDREKLFF. CDR3 coding DNA: TGTGCCAGCAGCTTGGAAACAGATCGGGAAAAACTGTTTTTT.

V gene TRBV2 combines with J gene TRBJ1-4, with 10 bases aligning to TRBD1. This CDR3 is 15 amino acids long. Germline CDR1 is SNHLY and CDR2 is FYNNEI. Trimming at V came to 6 bases and at J to 8 bases, leaving 9 bases not matched to a gene. The DNA of the CDR3 is TGTGCCAGCAGAAGACAGGGGGCGCGGGGGGAAAAACTGTTTTTT. This gives the protein CASRRQGARGEKLFF.

In DNA form, the CDR3 reads TGCAGCGTTGAAGTATATAGGGGACAGGGGGCCCATGGCTACACCTTC. This codes for CSVEVYRGQGAHGYTF. V and J are TRBV29-1 and TRBJ1-2, with 12 bases matching TRBD1. Germline V gene sequence: CDR1 SQVTM, CDR2 ANQGSEA. The V gene end was trimmed by 1 base and the J gene end by 6 bases; junction bases not matched to a gene: 9. The CDR3 covers 16 residues.

V gene TRBV12-5 combines with J gene TRBJ1-4; no clear D gene. The V gene's germline CDR1 is LGHNT and CDR2 FRNRAP. With 0 bases removed from V and 4 bases from J, the gap between germline ends came to 12 bases. CDR3 length: 16 residues. CDR3 region: CASGLVLAGVNEKLFF. The CDR3 region has the DNA TGTGCTAGTGGTTTGGTACTAGCGGGAGTTAATGAAAAACTGTTTTTT. The full variable domain, with the rest looked up from reference TRBV12-5 and TRBJ1-4, is DARVTQTPRHKVTEMGQEVTMRCQPILGHNTVFWYRQTMMQGLELLAYFRNRAPLDDSGMPKDRFSAEMPDATLATLKIQPSEPRDSAVYFCASGLVLAGVNEKLFFGSGTQLSVL.

This chain connects TRBV13 to TRBJ2-2; 8 bases align to TRBD2. The CDR3 has 15 residues. From germline, CDR1 is PRHDT and CDR2 FYEKMQ (reference sequence). With 7 bases clipped from V and 5 bases from J, the junction kept 9 bases outside the gene matches. CDR3 in DNA: TGTGCCAGCAAGCAAGCGGGAGAGGTAACCGGGGAGCTGTTTTTT. It yields the protein CASKQAGEVTGELFF.

This sequence joins TRBV10-3 and TRBJ2-7; D is ambiguous. This CDR3 region has 11 residues. Germline CDR1 is ENHRY and CDR2 is SYGVKD. Trimming left V 4 bases short and J 3 bases short, with 4 bases between. CDR3: CAISASYEQYF. CDR3 sequence (DNA): TGTGCCATCAGTGCTAGCTACGAGCAGTACTTC.

The chain joins TRBV5-1 to TRBJ1-1, with D possibly being TRBD1 (5 bases). Trimming stripped 2 bases from V and 3 bases from J, with 14 bases between. Germline CDR1 and CDR2: SGHRS and YFSETQ. This CDR3 spans 15 amino acids. This CDR3 is CASSFRPREDTEAFF. In nucleotides, the CDR3 is TGCGCCAGCAGCTTTAGGCCCAGGGAAGACACTGAAGCTTTCTTT.

The chain joins TRBV19 to TRBJ2-7; tentatively, D is TRBD1 (5 bases). V lost 5 bases to trimming and J lost 5 bases, with 16 bases between them. This CDR3 contains 14 residues. Germline-derived CDR1 and CDR2 are LNHDA and SQIVND (reference sequence). The CDR3 region has the DNA TGTGCCAGTAGTTCAGGGAACGCCCTCCACGAGCAGTACTTC. Its translation: CASSSGNALHEQYF. Drawing the rest from reference TRBV19 and TRBJ2-7, the complete variable domain is DGGITQSPKYLFRKEGQNVTLSCEQNLNHDAMYWYRQDPGQGLRLIYYSQIVNDFQKGDIAEGYSVSREKKESFPLTVTSAQKNPTAFYLCASSSGNALHEQYFGPGTRLTVT.

V is TRBV28 and J is TRBJ1-2, with a possible D match to TRBD1 (6 bases). The CDR3 has 13 residues. Trimming removed 7 bases at V and 1 base at J, with 10 bases between. Germline loops: CDR1 MDHEN, CDR2 SYDVKM. CDR3 sequence: CASKRTDNYGYTF. The CDR3 DNA sequence: TGTGCCAGCAAGAGGACAGATAACTATGGCTACACCTTC.

This rearrangement joins TRBV28 to TRBJ2-7; D is undetermined. V was pared by 1 base and J by 3 bases, with 10 bases between. CDR1 and CDR2 (germline): MDHEN, SYDVKM. The CDR3 extends over 14 amino acids. This chain's CDR3 is CASSLYGSVYEQYF. In DNA form, the CDR3 reads TGTGCCAGCAGTTTATACGGCAGCGTCTACGAGCAGTACTTC. Drawing the rest from reference TRBV28 and TRBJ2-7, the complete variable domain is DVKVTQSSRYLVKRTGEKVFLECVQDMDHENMFWYRQDPGLGLRLIYFSYDVKMKEKGDIPEGYSVSREKKERFSLILESASTNQTSMYLCASSLYGSVYEQYFGPGTRLTVT.

The CDR3 sequence is CASTIQGAGKGYGYTF. The CDR3 region has the DNA TGTGCCAGTACTATTCAGGGTGCAGGGAAGGGCTATGGCTACACCTTC. The chain joins TRBV19 to TRBJ1-2; TRBD1 is a possible D gene (5 bases). Trimming stripped 7 bases from V and 4 bases from J, with 22 bases between. The CDR3 length is 16 residues. CDR1 is LNHDA and CDR2 is SQIVND in the germline V gene (reference sequence).

This clone appeared once. The CDR3 protein is CASSASPGTSLGDTQYF. The CDR3 DNA reads TGTGCCAGCAGCGCATCCCCCGGGACTAGCCTAGGGGATACGCAGTATTTT. The chain recombines TRBV9 with TRBJ2-3; 9 bases agree with TRBD2. CDR3 length: 17 amino acids. The V and J ends lost 3 bases and 6 bases, in that order; junction bases with no gene match: 14. The V gene's germline CDR1 is SGDLS and CDR2 YYNGEE.

This sequence joins TRBV3-1 (or the pseudogene TRBV3-2) and TRBJ1-2; D not certain. V was pared by 4 bases and J by 8 bases, with 17 bases between. The CDR3 is 14 amino acids. Germline values: CDR1 LGHDT, CDR2 YNNKEL (reference sequence). CDR3 sequence: CASSPQVAGYGYTF. CDR3 DNA: TGTGCCAGCAGCCCCCAGGTGGCGGGTTACGGCTACACCTTC.